This TCR beta chain was profiled in a study of blood T cell repertoires in COVID-19. For the study at large: Nucleic acid was either cDNA or gDNA, and it came from T cells, B-cell-depleted T cells, or PBMCs.

Using immunoSEQ multiplex PCR, the repertoire was profiled, and TCRdb retains in-frame clones only, with some absent. The sample contains roughly 80,000 clones, approximately 91% of which appear only once. CDR3 length: 13 residues. Looked up from germline, CDR1 is SGHDT and CDR2 is YYEEEE. V was cut by 4 bases and J by 4 bases, with 9 bases left in between. This TCR derives from an elderly woman with acute or convalescent COVID-19. This chain joins TRBV5-6 and TRBJ1-5; the D is unclear. The sequenced material came from peripheral blood. The CDR3 DNA sequence: TGTGCCAGCAGCCTAGATCCAAATCAGCCCCAGCATTTT. Translation gives CASSLDPNQPQHF. Full variable domain (remainder filled in from reference TRBV5-6 and TRBJ1-5): DAGVTQSPTHLIKTRGQQVTLRCSPKSGHDTVSWYQQALGQGPQFIFQYYEEEERQRGNFPDRFSGHQFPNYSSELNVNALLLGDSALYLCASSLDPNQPQHFGDGTRLSIL.